One and the same sample provided the 5 T cell receptor beta chains below, sequenced in a study of read filtering for tumor transcriptome and immune sequencing. The library was built from roughly 400 ng RNA with molecular barcoded adaptors for alpha/delta and beta/gamma chains. TCRdb reprocessed the reads with MiXCR, giving one entry per CDR3 protein. The table has tens of thousands of distinct CDR3 sequences, 13% to 15% seen once. Specimen: a population of CD138-negative cells sorted from bone marrow. The receptor set was obtained from a donor at least 40 years old with multiple myeloma.

This clonotype was observed many times. The J gene is TRBJ2-4, the V gene TRBV5-4, with D perhaps given as TRBD1 or TRBD2 (6 bases each). Germline CDR1 reads SGHNT; CDR2 reads YYREEE (reference sequence). The CDR3 totals 16 residues. V gave up 0 bases and J gave up 1 base, with 11 bases separating them. CDR3 bases: TGTGCCAGCAGCTTGGACCCGGGGGCGGCCAAAAACATTCAGTACTTC. It specifies CASSLDPGAAKNIQYF.

This clonotype has ten or more counts. CDR3 protein: CSARRGGVSTDTQYF. DNA of the CDR3: TGCAGTGCTAGGCGGGGGGGGGTTAGCACAGATACGCAGTATTTT. This rearrangement joins TRBV20-1 to TRBJ2-3, with 9 positions matching TRBD2. The CDR3 has 15 residues. CDR1 is DFQATT, CDR2 SNEGSKA, per germline (reference sequence). J gave up 0 bases and V 3 bases, and 4 bases lay outside the gene matches.

In its sample, this clonotype was seen a few times. One end of the junction fails to match germline, which may point to a read error. The rearrangement links TRBV30 to TRBJ2-1; 9 bases are shared with TRBD2. The CDR3 runs 16 residues. The germline V gene has CDR1 GTSNPN and CDR2 SVGIG (reference sequence). The CDR3 DNA sequence: TGCGCCTGGAGTGTACAGGGTAGCGGGGGAATCTATGAGCAGTTCTTC. It translates to CAWSVQGSGGIYEQFF.

In this sample, this clonotype turned up a few times. A clone one base away is much larger, so this may be a read error. The CDR3 is CASSQELAGVSTDTQCF. The CDR3 DNA sequence: TGTGCCAGCAGCCAAGAGCTAGCGGGGGTTAGCACAGATACGCAGTGTTTT. The V call is TRBV4-2, the J call TRBJ2-3; 10 nucleotides match TRBD2. The V gene's germline CDR1 is LGHNA and CDR2 YNFKEQ. This CDR3 is 17 amino acids long.

This clonotype was recorded many times. The chain has TRBV28 and TRBJ2-5; 10 bases fit TRBD1. Germline CDR1 reads MDHEN; CDR2 reads SYDVKM. The CDR3 runs to 14 residues. The V and J ends lost 8 bases and 5 bases, in that order; junction bases with no gene match: 8. In nucleotides, the CDR3 is TGTGCCAGCGGGTCAAGGACAGGGGGGGAGACCCAGTACTTC. Protein product: CASGSRTGGETQYF.